Listed here are 22 T cell receptor beta chains from one sample, sequenced in a study of cytomegalovirus exposure and HLA in healthy donors. With 60 Vbeta and 13 Jbeta primers, the PCR was carried out. TCRdb's table, derived via immunoSEQ multiplex PCR, lists solely in-frame clones and lacks some. The sample has about 140,000 clones; roughly 85% are singletons. The source material was PBMCs. The receptor set was obtained from a man aged 35 to 55 in good health and CMV-seronegative.

The V gene is TRBV29-1, the J gene TRBJ1-1; 8 bases are shared with TRBD1. The V segment lost 7 bases and the J segment 4 bases; nucleotides outside the gene matches: 8. The CDR3 contains 13 residues. The germline V gene has CDR1 SQVTM and CDR2 ANQGSEA. The DNA for the CDR3 is TGCAGCGAATCAACAGGGGGGAGCACTGAAGCTTTCTTT. Translated: CSESTGGSTEAFF.

The chain carries TRBV5-1 and TRBJ2-6; perhaps TRBD1 as D (5 bases). The CDR3 totals 15 residues. Trimming took 0 bases from V and 4 from J, leaving 8 bases between them. Germline V gene lookup returns CDR1 SGHRS and CDR2 YFSETQ. The CDR3 sequence: CASSLVGVGANVLTF. The CDR3 bases are TGCGCCAGCAGCTTGGTAGGGGTCGGGGCCAACGTCCTGACTTTC.

CDR3 loop: CASSLNQGMDTQYF. The CDR3 DNA is TGTGCCAGCAGCTTAAATCAGGGGATGGATACGCAGTATTTT. V and J are TRBV7-3 and TRBJ2-3; the D gene is possibly TRBD1 (6 bases). The CDR3 runs 14 residues. The V gene's germline CDR1 is SGHTA and CDR2 FQGTGA. The V end lost 1 base, the J end lost 6 bases, and 11 bases lay between the germline ends.

The V call is TRBV13, the J call TRBJ2-3; TRBD1 agrees at 9 bases. Germline V CDR1 and CDR2: PRHDT, FYEKMQ (reference sequence). The J segment lost 4 bases and the V segment lost 1 base, leaving 6 bases of the junction unmatched. The CDR3 covers 16 residues. CDR3 sequence (DNA): TGTGCCAGCAGCTTAGTGGGACAGGGCAATCCAGATACGCAGTATTTT. Its translation is CASSLVGQGNPDTQYF.

This clone was recorded only once. DNA for the CDR3: TGCGCCAGCAGCCAAGAAGGTCCCACTAGTCCCCACTACGAGCAGTACTTC. Protein product: CASSQEGPTSPHYEQYF. The chain recombines TRBV4-1 with TRBJ2-7; possible D gene TRBD2, 5 bases. Trimming removed 0 bases at V and 3 bases at J, with 18 bases between. The CDR3 loop spans 17 amino acids. The germline V gene encodes CDR1 MGHRA and CDR2 YSYEKL.

There are a few counts of this clone. CDR3 in amino acids: CALGETGGYEQYF. As DNA, the CDR3 is TGTGCCTTGGGGGAGACAGGGGGCTACGAGCAGTACTTC. The chain combines TRBV30 with TRBJ2-7; 9 bases fit TRBD1. The germline CDR1 and CDR2 sequences are GTSNPN and SVGIG (reference sequence). J gave up 3 bases and V 7 bases, and 7 bases lay outside the gene matches. The CDR3 runs to 13 residues.

The V call is TRBV7-8, the J call TRBJ2-1, with TRBD2 identical over 9 bases. CDR3 size: 12 residues. The ends lost 5 bases at V and 10 bases at J; junction bases unmatched: 3. Germline CDR1 SGHVS, CDR2 FQNEAQ. The CDR3 is CASSKGLAEQFF. CDR3 DNA sequence: TGTGCCAGCAGCAAGGGACTAGCAGAGCAGTTCTTC.

The V call is TRBV4-2, the J call TRBJ1-4; possible D gene TRBD1, 6 bases. CDR3 length: 15 amino acids. Germline CDR1 reads LGHNA; CDR2 reads YNFKEQ. Deletions cut 4 bases from V and 1 base from J, with 10 bases between. The chain's CDR3 is CASSPQQGTNEKLFF. DNA for the CDR3: TGTGCCAGCAGCCCACAACAGGGAACTAATGAAAAACTGTTTTTT.

This clone appeared a few times. The genes are TRBV11-2 and TRBJ2-1; D is uncertain. In germline, CDR1 is SGHAT, CDR2 FQNNGV. Trimming removed 5 bases at V and 2 bases at J, with 16 bases between. The CDR3 consists of 16 residues. In DNA, the CDR3 is TGTGCCAGCAGCCTTGCGGCCAGCCCAACCTACAATGAGCAGTTCTTC. This gives the protein CASSLAASPTYNEQFF. The full variable domain, in which reference TRBV11-2 and TRBJ2-1 provide the parts outside the CDR3, is EAGVAQSPRYKIIEKRQSVAFWCNPISGHATLYWYQQILGQGPKLLIQFQNNGVVDDSQLPKDRFSAERLKGVDSTLKIQPAKLEDSAVYLCASSLAASPTYNEQFFGPGTRLTVL.

The chain combines TRBV6-5 with TRBJ2-7, with 8 bases that match TRBD1. Losses at the gene ends were 6 bases for V and 5 bases for J; bases not matched to a gene: 9. Per germline, CDR1 MNHEY and CDR2 SVGAGI. The CDR3 runs 14 residues. CDR3 DNA: TGTGCCAGCAGGACGGGACAGGCGAAGAACGAGCAGTACTTC. Translation gives CASRTGQAKNEQYF.

The rearrangement uses TRBV25-1 and TRBJ2-1, with 9 bases lining up with TRBD2. Germline V lookup: CDR1 MGHDK, CDR2 SYGVNS. The CDR3 is 14 residues long. V trimming: 4 bases; J trimming: 4 bases; junction bases outside the gene matches: 2. The CDR3 sequence: CASSVAGVYNEQFF. In DNA, the CDR3 is TGTGCCAGCAGTGTAGCGGGAGTATACAATGAGCAGTTCTTC.

The rearrangement uses TRBV5-5 and TRBJ1-4; no reliable D call. Trimming removed 4 bases at V and 6 bases at J, with 16 bases between. The length of the CDR3 is 15 residues. CDR1 is SGHKS, CDR2 YYEKEE, per germline (reference sequence). Here the CDR3 reads CASSLSGGEYEKLFF. CDR3 nucleotides: TGTGCCAGCAGCCTTTCTGGCGGGGAGTATGAAAAACTGTTTTTT.

The J gene is TRBJ1-5, the V gene TRBV27; D gene unclear. The CDR3 spans 12 residues. Between the trimmed V and J ends, which lost 4 bases and 4 bases, there was a span of 5 bases. Per the germline V gene, CDR1 is MNHEY and CDR2 is SMNVEV (reference sequence). The CDR3 protein is CASSSRNQPQHF. The CDR3 coding sequence is TGTGCCAGCAGTTCGCGAAATCAGCCCCAGCATTTT.

In its sample, this clone was seen a few times. This sequence joins TRBV5-1 and TRBJ2-6; no firm D call. The CDR3 runs 17 residues. Germline V gives CDR1 SGHRS, CDR2 YFSETQ. V was trimmed by 4 bases and J by 0 bases, leaving 14 bases between them. CDR3 DNA: TGCGCCAGCAGCGAGTTCACCGTGAGCTCTGGGGCCAACGTCCTGACTTTC. It specifies CASSEFTVSSGANVLTF.

This sequence joins TRBV5-8 and TRBJ1-2, with TRBD1 matching over 7 bases. CDR1 is SGHTS, CDR2 YDEGEE, per germline. V shed 1 base, J shed 2 bases, and the junction held 5 bases outside the gene matches. This CDR3 has 15 residues. The CDR3 nucleotides are TGTGCCAGCAGCTTGTGGTCGGGACAGAACTATGGCTACACCTTC. Its protein is CASSLWSGQNYGYTF.

The chain uses TRBV10-3 and TRBJ2-7; 9 bases agree with TRBD2. The CDR3 covers 14 residues. The ends lost 6 bases at V and 5 bases at J; junction bases unmatched: 8. Germline V gene data show CDR1 as ENHRY and CDR2 as SYGVKD. The CDR3 DNA is TGTGCCATCAGCAAGGGACTAGCCACCCACGAGCAGTACTTC. Translation gives CAISKGLATHEQYF.

The chain is built from TRBV10-3 and TRBJ1-3, with D perhaps TRBD1 (5 bases). The CDR3 covers 14 residues. V was clipped by 10 bases and J by 2 bases, with 15 bases between them. The germline V gene has CDR1 ENHRY and CDR2 SYGVKD. The CDR3 DNA reads as TGTGCCACAACCGCAGGGATGGCTGGAAACACCATATATTTT. It codes for CATTAGMAGNTIYF.

This clone was observed once. V gene TRBV5-6 combines with J gene TRBJ2-3; D is uncertain. V gave up 5 bases and J gave up 0 bases, with 7 bases separating them. The length of the CDR3 is 13 residues. Germline assignment: CDR1 SGHDT and CDR2 YYEEEE. CDR3 residues: CASRLNSTDTQYF. The DNA for the CDR3 is TGTGCCAGCAGACTGAATAGCACAGATACGCAGTATTTT.

The chain is built from TRBV27 and TRBJ1-1, with 7 bases identical to TRBD1. Germline CDR1 MNHEY, CDR2 SMNVEV (reference sequence). The CDR3 runs 14 residues. Losses at the gene ends were 6 bases for V and 0 bases for J; bases not matched to a gene: 4. CDR3 sequence reads: CASRPDRLNTEAFF. CDR3 bases: TGTGCCAGCAGACCGGACAGGTTGAACACTGAAGCTTTCTTT.

V is TRBV7-2 and J is TRBJ2-3; 9 bases fit TRBD2. Trimming removed 1 base from V and 14 bases from J; junction bases left unmatched: 7. Germline V gene sequence: CDR1 SGHTA, CDR2 FQGNSA. The CDR3 length is 13 residues. The CDR3 DNA follows: TGTGCCAGCAGCTTAGAGGGCGGGGGGGCCCGGTATTTT. Translating gives CASSLEGGGARYF.

This chain uses TRBV5-1 with TRBJ1-5; D call uncertain. From germline, CDR1 is SGHRS and CDR2 YFSETQ. Trimming took 7 bases from V and 0 from J, leaving 8 bases between them. CDR3 length: 13 residues. In DNA form, the CDR3 reads TGCGCCAGCCGTCGGGATAGCAATCAGCCCCAGCATTTT. It translates to CASRRDSNQPQHF. Full variable domain (rest looked up from reference TRBV5-1 and TRBJ1-5): KAGVTQTPRYLIKTRGQQVTLSCSPISGHRSVSWYQQTPGQGLQFLFEYFSETQRNKGNFPGRFSGRQFSNSRSEMNVSTLELGDSALYLCASRRDSNQPQHFGDGTRLSIL.

The chain joins TRBV2 to TRBJ2-1, with 10 bases fitting TRBD1. After removal of 6 bases from V and 8 bases from J, the junction contained 4 bases not matched to a gene. From germline, CDR1 is SNHLY and CDR2 FYNNEI. This CDR3 contains 13 residues. CDR3 loop: CASSRDRGDEQFF. The CDR3 DNA reads TGTGCCAGCAGCCGGGACAGGGGCGATGAGCAGTTCTTC. The whole variable domain, remainder taken from reference TRBV2 and TRBJ2-1, is EPEVTQTPSHQVTQMGQEVILRCVPISNHLYFYWYRQILGQKVEFLVSFYNNEISEKSEIFDDQFSVERPDGSNFTLKIRSTKLEDSAMYFCASSRDRGDEQFFGPGTRLTVL.